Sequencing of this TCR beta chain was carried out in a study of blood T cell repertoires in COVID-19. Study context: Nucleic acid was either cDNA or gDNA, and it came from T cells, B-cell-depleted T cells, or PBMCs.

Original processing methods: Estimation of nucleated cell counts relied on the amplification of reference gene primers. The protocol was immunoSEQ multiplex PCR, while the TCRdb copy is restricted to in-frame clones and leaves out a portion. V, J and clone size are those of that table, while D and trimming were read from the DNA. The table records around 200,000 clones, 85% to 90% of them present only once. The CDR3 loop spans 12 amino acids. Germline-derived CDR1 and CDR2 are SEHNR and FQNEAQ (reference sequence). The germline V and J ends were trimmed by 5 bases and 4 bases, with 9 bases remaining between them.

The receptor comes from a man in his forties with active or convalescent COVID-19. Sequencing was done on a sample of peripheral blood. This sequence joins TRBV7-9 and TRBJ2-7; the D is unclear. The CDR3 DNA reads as TGTGCCAGCAGCCCAGTGAATTACGAGCAGTACTTC. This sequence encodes CASSPVNYEQYF.